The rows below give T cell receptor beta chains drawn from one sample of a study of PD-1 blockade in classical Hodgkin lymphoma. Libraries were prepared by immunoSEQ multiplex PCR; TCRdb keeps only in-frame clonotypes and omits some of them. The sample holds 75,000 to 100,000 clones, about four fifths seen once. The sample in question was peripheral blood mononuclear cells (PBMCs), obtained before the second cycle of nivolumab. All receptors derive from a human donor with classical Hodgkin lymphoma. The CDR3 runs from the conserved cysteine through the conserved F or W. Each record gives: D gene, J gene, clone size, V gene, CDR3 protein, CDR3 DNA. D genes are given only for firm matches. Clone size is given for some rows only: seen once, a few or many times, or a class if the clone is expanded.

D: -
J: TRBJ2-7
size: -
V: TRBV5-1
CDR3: CASSLTGAGNEQYF
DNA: TGCGCCAGCAGCTTGACGGGAGCCGGAAACGAGCAGTACTTC

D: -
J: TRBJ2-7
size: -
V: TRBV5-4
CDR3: CASSGKGGGYSYEQYF
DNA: TGTGCCAGCAGCGGAAAGGGAGGAGGGTATTCCTACGAGCAGTACTTC

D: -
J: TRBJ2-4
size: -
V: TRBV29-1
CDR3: CSPLWASPLAKNIQYF
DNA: TGCAGCCCCCTCTGGGCCTCGCCCTTAGCCAAAAACATTCAGTACTTC

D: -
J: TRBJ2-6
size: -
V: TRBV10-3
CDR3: CAISSGANVLTF
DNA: TGTGCCATCAGCTCTGGGGCCAACGTCCTGACTTTC

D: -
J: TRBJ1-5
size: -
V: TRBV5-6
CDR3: CASSLGGTMGQPQHF
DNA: TGTGCCAGCAGCTTGGGAGGAACAATGGGTCAGCCCCAGCATTTT

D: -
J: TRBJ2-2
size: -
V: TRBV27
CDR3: CASSLGGIVTGELFF
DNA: TGTGCCAGCAGTTTAGGCGGGATAGTTACCGGGGAGCTGTTTTTT

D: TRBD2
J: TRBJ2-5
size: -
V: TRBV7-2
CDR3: CASSPPGGLAGSWETQYF
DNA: TGTGCCAGCAGCCCACCCGGGGGTCTAGCGGGATCCTGGGAGACCCAGTACTTC

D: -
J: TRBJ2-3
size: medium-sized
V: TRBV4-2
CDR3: CASSQDYGDTQYF
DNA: TGTGCCAGCAGCCAAGATTATGGAGATACGCAGTATTTT

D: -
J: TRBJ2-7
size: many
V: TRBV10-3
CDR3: CAIINRSTYEQYF
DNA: TGTGCCATCATTAACAGGAGCACCTACGAGCAGTACTTC

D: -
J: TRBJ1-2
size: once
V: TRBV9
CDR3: CASSPGWGYYGYTF
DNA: TGTGCCAGCAGCCCAGGTTGGGGGTACTATGGCTACACCTTC

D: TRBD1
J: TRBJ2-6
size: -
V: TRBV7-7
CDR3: CASSPGQGSGANVLTF
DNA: TGTGCCAGCAGTCCGGGACAGGGCTCTGGGGCCAACGTCCTGACTTTC

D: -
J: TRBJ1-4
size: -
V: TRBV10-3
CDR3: CAISGTVDEKLFF
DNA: TGTGCCATCAGTGGGACGGTGGATGAAAAACTGTTTTTT

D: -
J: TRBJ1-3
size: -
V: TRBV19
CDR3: CASRPGAGNTIYF
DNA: TGTGCCAGTAGACCGGGAGCTGGAAACACCATATATTTT

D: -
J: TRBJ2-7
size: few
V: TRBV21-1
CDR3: CASSIQKAGDEQYF
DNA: TGTGCCAGCAGCATCCAAAAAGCGGGAGACGAGCAGTACTTC

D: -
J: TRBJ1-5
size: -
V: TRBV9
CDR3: CASSQAGGAGQPQHF
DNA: TGTGCCAGCAGCCAAGCGGGGGGCGCGGGCCAGCCCCAGCATTTT

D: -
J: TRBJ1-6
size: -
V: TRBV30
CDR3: CAWSVGGLGSPLHF
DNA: TGTGCCTGGAGTGTGGGGGGGCTTGGTTCACCCCTCCACTTT

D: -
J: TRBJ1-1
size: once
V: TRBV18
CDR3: CATTVGGLTEAFF
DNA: TGTGCCACGACCGTGGGAGGGCTCACTGAAGCTTTCTTT

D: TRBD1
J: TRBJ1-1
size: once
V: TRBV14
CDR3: CASSQQQGLVNTEAFF
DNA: TGTGCCAGCAGCCAACAACAGGGGCTGGTAAACACTGAAGCTTTCTTT

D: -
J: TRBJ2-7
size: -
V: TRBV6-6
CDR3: CASSYSRNSHEQYF
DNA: TGTGCCAGCAGTTATTCCAGGAACTCTCACGAGCAGTACTTC

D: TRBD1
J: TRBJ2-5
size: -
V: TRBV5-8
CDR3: CASSWKDRVQETQYF
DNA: TGTGCCAGCAGCTGGAAGGACAGGGTACAAGAGACCCAGTACTTC

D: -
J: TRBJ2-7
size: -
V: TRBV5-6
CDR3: CASRPVSSYEQYF
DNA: TGTGCCAGCAGACCCGTCTCTTCCTACGAGCAGTACTTC

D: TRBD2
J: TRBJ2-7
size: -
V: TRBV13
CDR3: CASSQGLAYEQYF
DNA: TGTGCCAGCAGCCAGGGACTAGCCTACGAGCAGTACTTC

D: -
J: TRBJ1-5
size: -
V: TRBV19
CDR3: CASMAPALNQPQHF
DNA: TGTGCCAGTATGGCCCCCGCACTCAATCAGCCCCAGCATTTT

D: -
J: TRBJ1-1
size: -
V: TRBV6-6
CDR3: CASSYGGQNTEAFF
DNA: TGTGCCAGCAGTTACGGTGGCCAGAACACTGAAGCTTTCTTT

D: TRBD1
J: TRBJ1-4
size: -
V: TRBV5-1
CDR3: CASSLATGGLGEKLFF
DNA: TGCGCCAGCAGCTTGGCGACAGGGGGCTTGGGTGAAAAACTGTTTTTT

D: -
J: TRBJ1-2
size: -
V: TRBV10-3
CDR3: CAISDGGKEDYGYTF
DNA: TGTGCCATCAGTGACGGAGGGAAGGAGGACTATGGCTACACCTTC

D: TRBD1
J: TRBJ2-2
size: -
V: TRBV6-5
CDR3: CASASEGAGSGELFF
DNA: TGTGCCAGCGCGTCTGAGGGGGCGGGTTCCGGGGAGCTGTTTTTT

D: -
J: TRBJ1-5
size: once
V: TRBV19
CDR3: CASSIGRYNQPQHF
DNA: TGTGCCAGTAGTATAGGTCGGTACAATCAGCCCCAGCATTTT

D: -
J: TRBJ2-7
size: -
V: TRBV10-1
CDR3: CASGGGASGDYEQYF
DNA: TGCGCCAGCGGGGGCGGGGCTAGCGGAGACTACGAGCAGTACTTC

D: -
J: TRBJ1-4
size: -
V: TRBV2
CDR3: CASSESLAAEKLFF
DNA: TGTGCCAGCAGTGAATCTCTGGCAGCTGAAAAACTGTTTTTT

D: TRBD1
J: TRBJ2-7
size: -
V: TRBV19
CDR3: CASSPGTGGRARGSYEQYF
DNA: TGTGCCAGTAGTCCTGGGACAGGGGGTCGGGCGCGGGGTTCCTACGAGCAGTACTTC

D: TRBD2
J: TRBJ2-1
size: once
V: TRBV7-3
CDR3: CASSLTGGPQNEQFF
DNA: TGTGCCAGCAGCTTAACGGGAGGGCCTCAAAATGAGCAGTTCTTC

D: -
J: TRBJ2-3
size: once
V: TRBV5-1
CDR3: CASSLPTVTDTQYF
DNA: TGCGCCAGCAGCCTCCCGACAGTCACAGATACGCAGTATTTT

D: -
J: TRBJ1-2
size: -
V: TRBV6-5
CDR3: CASSYSARAGDYGYTF
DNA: TGTGCCAGCAGTTACTCGGCCAGGGCGGGCGACTATGGCTACACCTTC

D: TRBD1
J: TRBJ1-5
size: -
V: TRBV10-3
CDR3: CAIGDSANQPQHF
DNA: TGTGCCATCGGGGACAGCGCCAATCAGCCCCAGCATTTT

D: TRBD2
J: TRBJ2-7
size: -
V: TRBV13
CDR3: CASSVRGGSYEQYF
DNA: TGTGCCAGCAGCGTACGGGGGGGCTCCTACGAGCAGTACTTC

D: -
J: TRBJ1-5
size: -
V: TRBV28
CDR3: CASGLRGQPQHF
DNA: TGTGCCAGCGGCCTCCGAGGGCAGCCCCAGCATTTT